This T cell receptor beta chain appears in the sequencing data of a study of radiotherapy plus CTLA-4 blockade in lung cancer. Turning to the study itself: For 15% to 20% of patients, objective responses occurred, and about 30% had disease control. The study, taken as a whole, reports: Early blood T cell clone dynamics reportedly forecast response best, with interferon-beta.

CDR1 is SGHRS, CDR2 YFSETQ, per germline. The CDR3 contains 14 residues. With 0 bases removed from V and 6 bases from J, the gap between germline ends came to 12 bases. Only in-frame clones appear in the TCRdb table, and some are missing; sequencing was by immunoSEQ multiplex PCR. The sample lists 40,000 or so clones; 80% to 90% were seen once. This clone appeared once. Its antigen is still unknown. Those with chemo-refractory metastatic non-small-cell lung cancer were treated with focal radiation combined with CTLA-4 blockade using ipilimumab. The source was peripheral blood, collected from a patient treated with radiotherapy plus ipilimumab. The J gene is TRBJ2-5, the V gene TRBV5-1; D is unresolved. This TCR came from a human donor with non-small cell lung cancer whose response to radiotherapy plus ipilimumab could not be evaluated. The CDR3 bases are TGCGCCAGCAGCTTGGAAGGCGGCGTAAAGACCCAGTACTTC. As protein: CASSLEGGVKTQYF.